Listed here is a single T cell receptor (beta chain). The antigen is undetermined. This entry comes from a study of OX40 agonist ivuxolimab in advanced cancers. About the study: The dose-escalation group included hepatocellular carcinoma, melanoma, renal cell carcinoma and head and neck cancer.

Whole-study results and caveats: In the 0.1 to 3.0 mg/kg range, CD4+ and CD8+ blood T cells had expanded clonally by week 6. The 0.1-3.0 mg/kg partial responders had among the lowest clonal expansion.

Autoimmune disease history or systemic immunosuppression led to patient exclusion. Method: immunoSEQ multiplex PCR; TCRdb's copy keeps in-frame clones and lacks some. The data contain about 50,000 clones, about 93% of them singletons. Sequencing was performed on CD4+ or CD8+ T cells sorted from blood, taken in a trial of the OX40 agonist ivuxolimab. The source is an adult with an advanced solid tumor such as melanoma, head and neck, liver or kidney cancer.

The CDR3 nucleotides are TGTGCCAGCAGCTTACGGGGAGGGAAAGATGAAAAACTGTTTTTT. Translating gives CASSLRGGKDEKLFF. The chain links TRBV7-9 to TRBJ1-4; D gene uncertain. CDR3 length: 15 residues. Germline CDR1 SEHNR, CDR2 FQNEAQ (reference sequence). V lost 2 bases to trimming and J lost 6 bases, with 13 bases between them.